The sequence of this TCR beta chain was determined in a study of CD8 T cells in Susac syndrome. An input of about 0.5 to 1 ug of RNA was subjected to reverse transcription using random hexamers. Amplification of TCR beta CDR3 by immunoSEQ multiplex PCR spanned 54 Vbeta and 13 Jbeta. In TCRdb, the immunoSEQ multiplex PCR reads were re-called with MiXCR into one record per CDR3 protein. The sample records more than 120,000 distinct CDR3 sequences, roughly 95% being singletons. Sequencing of TCR beta was carried out in blood CD8+ and CD4+ T cells. Healthy donors served as age- and sex-matched controls. The sequencing sample was made of CD4+ T cells from PBMCs. The source is a human donor in good health.

CDR3 amino acids: CASSSPPHEQYF. The CDR3 DNA follows: TGTGCCAGCAGTTCCCCCCCCCACGAGCAGTACTTC. This chain uses TRBV12-3 or TRBV12-4 with TRBJ2-7, with D unresolved. The V and J ends lost 4 bases and 5 bases respectively, with 9 bases between them. CDR3 length: 12 amino acids.